A single T cell receptor beta chain is shown here with its context. Germline CDR1 reads SGHTA; CDR2 reads FQGNSA. With 5 bases clipped from V and 6 bases from J, the junction kept 4 bases outside the gene matches. CDR3 length equals 13 residues. The sample originates from a study of blood T cells in healthy people across ages. A sample-barcoded 5' primer and a J-beta primer mix were used in a second PCR of roughly 6 to 11 cycles. TCRdb fed the 5' RACE reads into MiXCR, producing one record per CDR3 protein. The sample has roughly 680,000 distinct CDR3 sequences; over 40% are singletons. This clonotype was sampled from a woman older than 75 in good health. The chain carries TRBV7-2 and TRBJ1-5; 7 nucleotides line up with TRBD1. The sample taken for sequencing was blood. The CDR3 reads CASSPRTGQPQHF. Written as DNA, the CDR3 is TGTGCCAGCAGCCCACGGACAGGTCAGCCCCAGCATTTT.